What follows is one T cell receptor (beta chain) and its context. TCRdb analysed the 5' RACE reads with MiXCR anew, one entry per CDR3 protein. The table shows 310,000 or so distinct CDR3 sequences, with approximately 8.5% occurring only once. Trimming took off 1 base at V and 5 bases at J, with 17 bases between the two ends. The CDR3 covers 17 residues. Germline V gene sequence: CDR1 LGHNA, CDR2 YNFKEQ. This sample was included in a study of identical twins. In addition, the sample was reused for a study of yellow fever vaccine responses in identical twins. As that report states: Twins' T cell vaccine responses reportedly looked partly convergent, partly personalized.

The chain is built from TRBV4-2 and TRBJ1-4, with D possibly being TRBD1 (5 bases). The source of this sequence is a woman between 18 and 30 years old in good health. The sample consisted of memory (CD45RO+) T cells sorted from blood. The CDR3 loop is CASSQVGQGDRNEKLFF. The CDR3 DNA sequence: TGTGCCAGCAGCCAAGTTGGGCAGGGCGATCGAAATGAAAAACTGTTTTTT.